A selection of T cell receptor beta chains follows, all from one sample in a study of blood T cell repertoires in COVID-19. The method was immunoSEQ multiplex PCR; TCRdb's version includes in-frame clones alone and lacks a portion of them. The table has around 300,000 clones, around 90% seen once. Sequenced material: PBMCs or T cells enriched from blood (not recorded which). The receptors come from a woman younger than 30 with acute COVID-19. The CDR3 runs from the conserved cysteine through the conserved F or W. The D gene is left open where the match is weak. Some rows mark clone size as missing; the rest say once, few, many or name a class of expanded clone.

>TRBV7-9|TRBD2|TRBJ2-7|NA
TGTGCCAGCAGCTTAGGTGGCAGGGTAGGGCGGGAGAGGTCCTACGAGCAGTACTTC
CASSLGGRVGRERSYEQYF
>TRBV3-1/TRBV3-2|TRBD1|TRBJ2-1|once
TGTGCCAGCAGCCTGTCCGGGACAGGGGCGTACAATGAGCAGTTCTTC
CASSLSGTGAYNEQFF
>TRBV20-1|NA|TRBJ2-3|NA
TGCAGTGCTAGTAGGAGCGGCTCACTGTTGGCAGATACGCAGTATTTT
CSASRSGSLLADTQYF
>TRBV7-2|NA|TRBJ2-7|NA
TGTGCCAGCAGCTTTCAAACTAGCCCCTCCTACGAGCAGTACTTC
CASSFQTSPSYEQYF
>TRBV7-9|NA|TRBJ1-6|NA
TGTGCCAGCAGCTTAACCGGACAAGTGGGGACACCCCTCCACTTT
CASSLTGQVGTPLHF
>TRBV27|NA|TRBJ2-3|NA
TGTGCCAGCAGGACTCAAAGCACAGATACGCAGTATTTT
CASRTQSTDTQYF
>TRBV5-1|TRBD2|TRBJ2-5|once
TGCGCCAGCAGCTTCGGATCTAGCGGGCGGCAAGAGACCCAGTACTTC
CASSFGSSGRQETQYF
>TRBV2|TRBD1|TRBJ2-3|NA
TGTGCCAGCAGTACCCGGACAGGGCCCACAGATACGCAGTATTTT
CASSTRTGPTDTQYF
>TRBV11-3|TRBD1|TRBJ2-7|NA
TGTGCCAGCAGCCGGACAGGGACCAATAAACTCTACGAGCAGTACTTC
CASSRTGTNKLYEQYF
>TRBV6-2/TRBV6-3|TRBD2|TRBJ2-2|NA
TGTGCCAGCAGTTACTCGGGACTAGCGACGAACACCGGGGAGCTGTTTTTT
CASSYSGLATNTGELFF
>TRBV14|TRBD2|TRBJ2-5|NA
TGTGCCAGCAGCCTTACTAGCGGGAGTATTACAGAGACCCAGTACTTC
CASSLTSGSITETQYF
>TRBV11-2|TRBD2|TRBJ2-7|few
TGTGCCAGCAGCACCGGGACTAGCGGGAGATTATACGAGCAGTACTTC
CASSTGTSGRLYEQYF
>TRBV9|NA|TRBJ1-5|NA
TGTGCCAGCAGCACGTATGGCGGGCCCGGTCAGCCCCAGCATTTT
CASSTYGGPGQPQHF
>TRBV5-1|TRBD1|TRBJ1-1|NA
TGCGCCAGCAGCCCGGACAGGGGACCAGCTTTCTTT
CASSPDRGPAFF
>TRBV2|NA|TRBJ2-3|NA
TGTGCCAGCGGGCCCGGGACTCTGAGCACAGATACGCAGTATTTT
CASGPGTLSTDTQYF
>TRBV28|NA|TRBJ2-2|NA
TGTGCCAGCAGTTTGCCCAGGGAGAACACCGGGGAGCTGTTTTTT
CASSLPRENTGELFF
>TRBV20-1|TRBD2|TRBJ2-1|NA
TGCAGTGCTAGTCCGGGACTAGCGGGGGGCCCCCGCCCCCATGAGCAGTTCTTC
CSASPGLAGGPRPHEQFF
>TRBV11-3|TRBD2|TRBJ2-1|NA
TGTGCCAGCAGCCCTAGAAGGACTAGCGGGAGGTTCTATGAGCAGTTCTTC
CASSPRRTSGRFYEQFF
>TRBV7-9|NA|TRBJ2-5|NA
TGTGCCAGCAGCTTTGGGAGAGAGACCCAGTACTTC
CASSFGRETQYF
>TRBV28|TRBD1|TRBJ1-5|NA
TGTGCCAGCAGTTTATATCAGGGGGTCCTTGGGCCCCAGCATTTT
CASSLYQGVLGPQHF
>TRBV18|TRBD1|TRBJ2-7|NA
TGTGCCAGCTCAAGCGACAGGGGAAGCTCCTACGAGCAGTACTTC
CASSSDRGSSYEQYF
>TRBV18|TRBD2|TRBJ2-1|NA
TGTGCCAGCTCACCCTTTGTCAGGCGGGGGTCCTACAATGAGCAGTTCTTC
CASSPFVRRGSYNEQFF
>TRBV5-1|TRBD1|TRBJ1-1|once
TGCGCCAGCAGCGACCCACAGGGGGAGATTGAAGCTTTCTTT
CASSDPQGEIEAFF
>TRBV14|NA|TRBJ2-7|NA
TGTGCCAGCAGCCAAGTTAGGGGGTCCCACGAGCAGTACTTC
CASSQVRGSHEQYF
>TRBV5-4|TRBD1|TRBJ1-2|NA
TGTGCCAGCAGGGCTGGGACAGAACTTTATGGCTACACCTTC
CASRAGTELYGYTF
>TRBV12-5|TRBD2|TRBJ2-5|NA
TGTGCTAGTGGGGGACTAGCTGAAAAAGAGACCCAGTACTTC
CASGGLAEKETQYF
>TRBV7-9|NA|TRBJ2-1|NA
TGTGCCAGCAGCCTCCGGGACTACAATGAGCAGTTCTTC
CASSLRDYNEQFF
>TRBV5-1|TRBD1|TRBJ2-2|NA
TGCGCCAGCAGCTTGTACCAGGGGGCCGGGGAGCTGTTTTTT
CASSLYQGAGELFF
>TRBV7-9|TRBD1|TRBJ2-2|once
TGTGCCAGCAGCTCGACAGGGGGCAAGGCCGGGGAGCTGTTTTTT
CASSSTGGKAGELFF
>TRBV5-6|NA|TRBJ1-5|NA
TGTGCCAGCAGCCTCCGGGGGTCTTCCAATCAGCCCCAGCATTTT
CASSLRGSSNQPQHF
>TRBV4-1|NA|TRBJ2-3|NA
TGCGCCAGCAGCCAAGCAGGGAACACAGATACGCAGTATTTT
CASSQAGNTDTQYF
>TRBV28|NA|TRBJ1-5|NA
TGTGCCAGCCTGCCCCGCGACAACTATCAGCCCCAGCATTTT
CASLPRDNYQPQHF
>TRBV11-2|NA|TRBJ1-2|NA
TGTGCCAGCAGCTTAGGAGACAGGAAGCCCTATGGCTACACCTTC
CASSLGDRKPYGYTF
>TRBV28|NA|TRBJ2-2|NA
TGTGCCAGCAGTTTAATGGGGGCGACGAACACCGGGGAGCTGTTTTTT
CASSLMGATNTGELFF
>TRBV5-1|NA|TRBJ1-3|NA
TGCGCCAGCAGCTTGGCGGGGACTGTGAGCTCTGGAAACACCATATATTTT
CASSLAGTVSSGNTIYF
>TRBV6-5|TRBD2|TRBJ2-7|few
TGTGCCAGCAGTTACACGGGGACTATCTCGATCAACGAGCAGTACTTC
CASSYTGTISINEQYF
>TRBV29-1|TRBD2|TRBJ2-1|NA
TGCAGCGCAGGACTAGCGGCCTACAATGAGCAGTTCTTC
CSAGLAAYNEQFF
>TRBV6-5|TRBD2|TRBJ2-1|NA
TGTGCCAGCAGTCGGGGGGGCTCCTACAATGAGCAGTTCTTC
CASSRGGSYNEQFF
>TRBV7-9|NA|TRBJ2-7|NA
TGTGCCAGCAGCTTAGACAGCCTTGGGTCCTACGAGCAGTACTTC
CASSLDSLGSYEQYF